Below, one T cell receptor (beta chain) is given with its context. The data originate from a study of siplizumab effects on memory and regulatory T cells. The CDR3 consists of 13 residues. Germline V gene sequence: CDR1 KGHSH, CDR2 LQKENI. The V end lost 3 bases, the J end lost 10 bases, and 13 bases lay between the germline ends. The protocol was immunoSEQ multiplex PCR, while the TCRdb copy is restricted to in-frame clones and leaves out a portion. There are 100,000 or so clones in the sample; 91% occur only once, and approximately 0.15% lies in the top ten. The sequencing input was CD4+ T cells sorted from blood. This clonotype originated in a human donor in good health. The gene calls are TRBV18 and TRBJ2-1; no definite D call. The CDR3 protein is CASSPLLANEQFF. CDR3 in DNA: TGTGCCAGCTCACCCCTTTTAGCCAACGAGCAGTTCTTC.